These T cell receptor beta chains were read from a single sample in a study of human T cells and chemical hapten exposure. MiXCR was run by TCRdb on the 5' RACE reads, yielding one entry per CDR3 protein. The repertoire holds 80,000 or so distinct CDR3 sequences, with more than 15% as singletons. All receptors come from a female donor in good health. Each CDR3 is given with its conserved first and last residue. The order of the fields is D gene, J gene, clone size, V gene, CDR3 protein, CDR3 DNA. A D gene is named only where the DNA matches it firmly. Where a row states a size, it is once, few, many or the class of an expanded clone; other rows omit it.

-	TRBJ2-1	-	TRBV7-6	CASSPDWVQFF	TGTGCCAGCAGCCCAGACTGGGTGCAGTTCTTC
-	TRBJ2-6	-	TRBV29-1	CSVVGSGANVLTF	TGCAGCGTTGTAGGCTCCGGGGCCAACGTCCTGACTTTC
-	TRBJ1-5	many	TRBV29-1	CSVAGVGNQPQHF	TGCAGCGTTGCAGGGGTGGGCAATCAGCCCCAGCATTTT
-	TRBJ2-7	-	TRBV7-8	CASSLGGTVSYEQYF	TGTGCCAGCAGCTTAGGCGGGACAGTATCCTACGAGCAGTACTTC
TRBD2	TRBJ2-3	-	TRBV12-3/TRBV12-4	CDSSLSSGSGADTQYF	TGTGACAGCAGTTTATCAAGCGGGAGTGGGGCAGATACGCAGTATTTT
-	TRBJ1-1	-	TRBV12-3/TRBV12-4	CASSLPLSTGEAFF	TGTGCCAGCAGCTTACCTCTTTCTACGGGGGAAGCTTTCTTT
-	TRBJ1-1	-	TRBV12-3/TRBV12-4	CASSFQTGNTEAFF	TGTGCCAGCAGTTTTCAAACGGGGAACACTGAAGCTTTCTTT
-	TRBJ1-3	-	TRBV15	CATTVGSSGNTIYF	TGTGCCACTACAGTTGGGAGCTCTGGAAACACCATATATTTT
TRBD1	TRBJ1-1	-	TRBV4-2	CASSLVTGPKNTEAFF	TGTGCCAGCAGCCTCGTGACAGGGCCGAAGAACACTGAAGCTTTCTTT
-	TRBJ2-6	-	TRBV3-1	CASSPQRTGANVLTF	TGTGCCAGCAGCCCCCAGCGTACTGGGGCCAACGTCCTGACTTTC
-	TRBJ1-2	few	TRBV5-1	CASSLGSPRPYGYTF	TGCGCCAGCAGCTTGGGATCGCCTAGACCGTATGGCTACACCTTC
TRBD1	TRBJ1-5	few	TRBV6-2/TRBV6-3	CASSYPGQGWYSNQPQHF	TGTGCCAGCAGTTACCCGGGACAGGGCTGGTATAGCAATCAGCCCCAGCATTTT
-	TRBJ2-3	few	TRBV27	CATQVPGTDTQYF	TGTGCCACCCAAGTGCCGGGGACAGATACGCAGTATTTT
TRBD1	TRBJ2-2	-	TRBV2	CASSSGTATGELFF	TGTGCCAGCAGTTCCGGGACAGCCACCGGGGAGCTGTTTTTT
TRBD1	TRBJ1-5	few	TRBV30	CAWSGTGRGDQPQHF	TGTGCCTGGAGTGGGACAGGGAGGGGCGATCAGCCCCAGCATTTT
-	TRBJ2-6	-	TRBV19	CASIRSAGALSGANVLTF	TGTGCCAGTATACGGAGCGCAGGGGCCCTCTCTGGGGCCAACGTCCTGACTTTC
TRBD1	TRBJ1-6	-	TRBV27	CASRYGTGGDSPLHF	TGTGCCAGCAGATATGGGACAGGGGGTGATTCACCCCTCCACTTT
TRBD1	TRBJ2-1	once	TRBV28	CASSTNIRDRSYNEQFF	TGTGCCAGCAGTACCAATATCAGGGACAGGAGTTACAATGAGCAGTTCTTC
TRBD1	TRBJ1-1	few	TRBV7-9	CASSLYDRAEAFF	TGTGCCAGCAGCTTATACGACAGGGCAGAAGCTTTCTTT
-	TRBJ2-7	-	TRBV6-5	CAITTPAYEQYF	TGTGCCATAACGACTCCGGCCTACGAGCAGTACTTC
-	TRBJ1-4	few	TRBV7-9	CASSLGSVLNEKLFF	TGTGCCAGCAGCTTAGGCTCTGTCCTTAATGAAAAACTGTTTTTT
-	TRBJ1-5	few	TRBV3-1	CASSQDRHQPQHF	TGTGCCAGCAGCCAAGATCGCCATCAGCCCCAGCATTTT
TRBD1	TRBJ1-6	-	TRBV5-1	CASSLRQGDSPLNF	TGCGCCAGCAGCTTGCGACAGGGGGATTCACCCCTCAACTTT
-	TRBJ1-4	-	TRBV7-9	CASSLGVINEKLFF	TGTGCCAGCAGCTTAGGCGTTATAAATGAAAAACTGTTTTTT
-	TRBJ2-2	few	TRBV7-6	CASSPIRGPNTGELFF	TGTGCCAGCAGCCCAATTCGGGGACCGAACACCGGGGAGCTGTTTTTT
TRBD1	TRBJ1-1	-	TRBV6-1	CASSEAGQGVEAFF	TGTGCCAGCAGTGAAGCGGGACAGGGAGTTGAAGCTTTCTTT